Shown below are 13 T cell receptor beta chains from a single sample sequenced in a study of blood T cells in healthy people across ages. Primers used in a second PCR of roughly 7 to 12 cycles were a sample-barcoded 5' primer and a J-beta primer mix. MiXCR, run by TCRdb on the 5' RACE reads, gives a single entry per CDR3 protein. This table has about 780,000 distinct CDR3 sequences, around 25% appearing once. This sample also appeared in a second study, on T cells of mothers and their children.

Input material: blood. These receptors all stem from a boy aged 5-17 years in good health.

The rearrangement uses TRBV9 and TRBJ2-3; D is perhaps TRBD2 (6 bases). Trimming shortened V by 4 bases and J by 3 bases, and 15 bases separated the two germline ends. The V gene's germline CDR1 is SGDLS and CDR2 YYNGEE. The CDR3 is 15 residues long. CDR3 in DNA: TGTGCCAGCAGCCCCCAACCCGGACTAACAGATACGCAGTATTTT. It translates to CASSPQPGLTDTQYF.

In this sample, this clonotype turned up a few times. The CDR3: CASRRRNQETQYF. The CDR3, as DNA: TGCGCCAGCAGACGACGGAACCAAGAGACCCAGTACTTC. This chain uses TRBV5-1 with TRBJ2-5, with D hard to call. The germline V gene has CDR1 SGHRS and CDR2 YFSETQ. The CDR3 loop spans 13 amino acids. V lost 5 bases and J 0 bases, leaving 8 bases between the germline ends.

This chain joins TRBV30 and TRBJ1-2; D uncertain. Trimming took 0 bases from V and 7 from J, leaving 9 bases between them. CDR3 length: 12 residues. In germline, CDR1 is GTSNPN, CDR2 SVGIG (reference sequence). The CDR3 loop reads CAWSVSVGGYTF. CDR3 DNA sequence: TGTGCCTGGAGTGTGTCTGTTGGTGGCTACACCTTC.

This clonotype was seen only a few times. The chain carries TRBV15 and TRBJ2-7; 8 bases map to TRBD1. Germline-derived CDR1 and CDR2 are LNHNV and YYDKDF (reference sequence). The V and J ends lost 5 bases and 0 bases, in that order; junction bases with no gene match: 3. The CDR3 is made up of 14 amino acids. This CDR3 is CATSRDRLSYEQYF. CDR3 DNA: TGTGCCACCAGCCGGGACAGGCTCTCCTACGAGCAGTACTTC.

The chain combines TRBV14 with TRBJ2-4; 8 nucleotides line up with TRBD2. This CDR3 spans 14 amino acids. Germline V gene lookup returns CDR1 SGHDN and CDR2 FVKESK. V was pared by 1 base and J by 8 bases, with 4 bases of the junction left unmatched. CDR3 sequence (DNA): TGTGCCAGCAGCCAAGCCGGGGGGGCGGACATTCAGTACTTC. This sequence encodes CASSQAGGADIQYF. The full variable domain, its missing parts supplied by reference TRBV14 and TRBJ2-4, is EAGVTQFPSHSVIEKGQTVTLRCDPISGHDNLYWYRRVMGKEIKFLLHFVKESKQDESGMPNNRFLAERTGGTYSTLKVQPAELEDSGVYFCASSQAGGADIQYFGAGTRLSVL.

Only a few counts were recorded for this clonotype. V and J are TRBV7-2 and TRBJ1-5, with 8 bases matching TRBD1. Germline CDR1 and CDR2: SGHTA and FQGNSA. The CDR3 runs 15 residues. The trim removed 6 bases at V and 2 bases at J, leaving 6 bases unmatched. The CDR3 coding sequence is TGTGCCAGCAGTTCCCAGACAGGGGGCAATCAGCCCCAGCATTTT. Its translation is CASSSQTGGNQPQHF.

This clonotype turned up a few times. The chain is built from TRBV30 and TRBJ1-1; 12 bases line up with TRBD1. Germline V gene lookup returns CDR1 GTSNPN and CDR2 SVGIG (reference sequence). CDR3 length: 13 amino acids. Trimming removed 8 bases from V and 3 bases from J; junction bases left unmatched: 4. CDR3 DNA: TGTGCCGGGACAGGGGGCGCGGACACTGAAGCTTTCTTT. Translated: CAGTGGADTEAFF.

This chain links TRBV7-2 with TRBJ2-5; TRBD1 is a possible D gene (6 bases). The V gene lost 0 bases and the J gene lost 1 base, with 9 bases spanning the gap. Germline CDR1 and CDR2: SGHTA and FQGNSA. The CDR3 length is 15 residues. In DNA, the CDR3 is TGTGCCAGCAGCTTAGCCCAGGGGCCCCAAGAGACCCAGTACTTC. Translated: CASSLAQGPQETQYF.

This clonotype appeared many times. The rearrangement links TRBV7-2 to TRBJ2-5, with D maybe TRBD2 (6 bases). Germline-derived CDR1 and CDR2 are SGHTA and FQGNSA. This CDR3 comprises 14 residues. The V end was cut by 8 bases, the J end by 1 base, with 14 bases between. The CDR3 DNA reads TGTGCCAGCGCGACGGGGGTGGCCCAAGAGACCCAGTACTTC. Its protein is CASATGVAQETQYF.

The chain uses TRBV18 and TRBJ2-3; D may correspond to TRBD1 or TRBD2 (6 bases each). CDR3 length: 15 amino acids. CDR1 and CDR2 (germline): KGHSH, LQKENI. The ends were cut back, 3 bases at V and 0 bases at J, with 10 bases in the middle. The CDR3 DNA is TGTGCCAGCTCACCGACCGGGGGCAGCACAGATACGCAGTATTTT. Protein sequence: CASSPTGGSTDTQYF.

Only a few counts were recorded for this clonotype. This chain connects TRBV9 to TRBJ2-5; D is undetermined. The germline V and J ends were trimmed by 7 bases and 0 bases, with 13 bases remaining between them. Germline lookup yields CDR1 SGDLS and CDR2 YYNGEE. This CDR3 is built from 14 residues. The CDR3 DNA sequence: TGTGCCAGCTGCCAAGGGCAGCACCAAGAGACCCAGTACTTC. Translating gives CASCQGQHQETQYF.

This sequence joins TRBV4-1 and TRBJ1-2; tentative D call: TRBD1 (6 bases). The V end was cut by 2 bases, the J end by 3 bases, with 10 bases between. Germline V lookup: CDR1 MGHRA, CDR2 YSYEKL. The CDR3 has 14 amino acids. The CDR3 here is CASSQPTGDYGYTF. CDR3 DNA: TGCGCCAGCAGCCAACCGACAGGAGACTATGGCTACACCTTC.

The chain is built from TRBV30 and TRBJ1-2, with D possibly TRBD1 on 5 matching bases. This CDR3 has 11 residues. The ends were cut back, 2 bases at V and 10 bases at J, with 11 bases in the middle. CDR1 is GTSNPN and CDR2 is SVGIG in the germline V gene (reference sequence). This chain's CDR3 is CAWSPGGYYTF. DNA of the CDR3: TGTGCCTGGAGTCCTGGGGGGTACTACACCTTC.